Listed here is a single T cell receptor (beta chain). This specimen belongs to a study of blood T cell repertoires in COVID-19. Turning to the study itself: Researchers got acute and convalescent COVID-19 samples from the United States, Italy and Spain. Sample material is recorded as cDNA or gDNA derived from T cells, B-cell-depleted T cells, or PBMCs.

As processed by the authors: Nucleated cell counts were estimated from reference gene primer amplification. Assay used: immunoSEQ multiplex PCR; TCRdb lists only in-frame clones, some missing. The V and J calls and the clone size are those of that table, but D and trimming were determined from the DNA. The data contain 450,000 to 500,000 clones, approximately 85% of them singletons. CDR1 is LGHNA and CDR2 is YNFKEQ in the germline V gene. With 3 bases removed from V and 6 bases from J, the gap between germline ends came to 12 bases. The CDR3 runs 13 residues. Input material: peripheral blood. The chain recombines TRBV4-2 with TRBJ2-7; a weak D match, TRBD1 (6 bases). The source of this sequence is a human donor in a cohort sampled during active COVID-19. The chain's CDR3 is CASSHATGTEQYF. CDR3 in DNA: TGTGCCAGCAGCCATGCAACAGGGACCGAGCAGTACTTC.